The clone carrying this TCR beta chain has at least ten counts. Its antigen is as yet unknown. Treg sorting used a CD4+CD25+CD127-/low gate. Constant-region reverse primers amplified full-length variable regions, followed by semi-nested Nested Universal Primer A PCR. TCRdb re-analysed the 5' RACE reads in MiXCR, keeping a single row per CDR3 protein. Here the sample spans around 44,000 distinct CDR3 sequences, approximately 22% being singletons. V was trimmed by 2 bases and J by 5 bases, leaving 10 bases between them. Germline CDR1 is MNHNS and CDR2 is SASEGT. This CDR3 is 14 amino acids long. General study results and limits: The TCR gene usage of tumor memory CD4+ T cells clustered together with blood and lymph node memory CD4+ cells and with lymph node naive CD4+ cells. Greatest tumor Treg TCR overlap was with tumor naive CD4+ cells.

The clonotype originates from a female donor with breast cancer. V gene TRBV6-1 combines with J gene TRBJ2-1; D is perhaps TRBD1 or TRBD2 (5 bases each). Input material: Tregs sorted from blood. CDR3 residues: CASSEYVGDNEQFF. The CDR3 DNA is TGTGCCAGCAGTGAATACGTGGGGGACAATGAGCAGTTCTTC.